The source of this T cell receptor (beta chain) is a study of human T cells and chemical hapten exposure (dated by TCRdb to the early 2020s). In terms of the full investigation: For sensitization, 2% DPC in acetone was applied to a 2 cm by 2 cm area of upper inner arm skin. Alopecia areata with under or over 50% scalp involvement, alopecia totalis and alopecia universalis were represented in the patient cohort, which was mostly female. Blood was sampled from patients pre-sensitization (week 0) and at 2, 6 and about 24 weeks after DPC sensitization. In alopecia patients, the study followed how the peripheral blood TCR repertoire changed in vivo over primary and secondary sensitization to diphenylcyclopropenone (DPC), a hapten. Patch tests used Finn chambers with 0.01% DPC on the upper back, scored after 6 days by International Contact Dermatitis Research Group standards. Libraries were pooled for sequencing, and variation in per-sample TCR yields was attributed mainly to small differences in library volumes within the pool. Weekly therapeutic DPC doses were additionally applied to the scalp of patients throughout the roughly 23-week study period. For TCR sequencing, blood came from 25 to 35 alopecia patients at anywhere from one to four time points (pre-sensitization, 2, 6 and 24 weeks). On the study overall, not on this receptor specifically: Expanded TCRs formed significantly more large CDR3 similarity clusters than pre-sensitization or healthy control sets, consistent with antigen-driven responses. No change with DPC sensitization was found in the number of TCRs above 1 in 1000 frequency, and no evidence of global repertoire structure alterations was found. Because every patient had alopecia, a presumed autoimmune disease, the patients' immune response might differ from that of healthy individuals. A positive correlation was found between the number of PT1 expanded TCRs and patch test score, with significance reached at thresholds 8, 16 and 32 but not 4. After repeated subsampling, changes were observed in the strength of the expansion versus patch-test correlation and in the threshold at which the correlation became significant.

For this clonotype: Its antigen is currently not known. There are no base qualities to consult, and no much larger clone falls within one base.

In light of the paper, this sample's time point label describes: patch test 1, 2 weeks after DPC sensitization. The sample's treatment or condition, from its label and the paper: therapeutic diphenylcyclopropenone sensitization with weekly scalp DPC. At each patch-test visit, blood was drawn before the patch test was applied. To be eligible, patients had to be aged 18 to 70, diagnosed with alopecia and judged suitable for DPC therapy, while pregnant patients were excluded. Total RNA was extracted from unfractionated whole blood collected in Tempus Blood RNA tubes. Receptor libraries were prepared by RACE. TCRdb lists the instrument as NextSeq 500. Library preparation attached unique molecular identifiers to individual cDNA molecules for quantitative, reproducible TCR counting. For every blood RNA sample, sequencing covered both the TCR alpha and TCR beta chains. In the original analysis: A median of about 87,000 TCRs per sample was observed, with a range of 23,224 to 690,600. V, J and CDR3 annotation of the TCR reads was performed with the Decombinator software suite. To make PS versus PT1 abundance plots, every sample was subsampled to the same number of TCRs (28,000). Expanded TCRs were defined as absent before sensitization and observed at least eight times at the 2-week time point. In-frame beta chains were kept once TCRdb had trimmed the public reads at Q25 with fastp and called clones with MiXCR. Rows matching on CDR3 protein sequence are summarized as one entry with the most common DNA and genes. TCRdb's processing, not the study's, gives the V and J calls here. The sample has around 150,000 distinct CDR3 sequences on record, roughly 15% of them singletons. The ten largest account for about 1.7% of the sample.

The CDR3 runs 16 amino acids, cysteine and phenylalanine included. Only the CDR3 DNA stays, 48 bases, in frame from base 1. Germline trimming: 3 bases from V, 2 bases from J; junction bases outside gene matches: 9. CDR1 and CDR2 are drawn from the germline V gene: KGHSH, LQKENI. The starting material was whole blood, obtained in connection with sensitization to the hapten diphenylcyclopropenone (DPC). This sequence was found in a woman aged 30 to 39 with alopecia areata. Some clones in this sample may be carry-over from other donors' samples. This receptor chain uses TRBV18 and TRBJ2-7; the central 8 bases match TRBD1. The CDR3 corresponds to CASSPGTGDVTYEQYF. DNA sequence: TGTGCCAGCTCACCCGGGACAGGAGATGTAACCTACGAGCAGTACTTC.